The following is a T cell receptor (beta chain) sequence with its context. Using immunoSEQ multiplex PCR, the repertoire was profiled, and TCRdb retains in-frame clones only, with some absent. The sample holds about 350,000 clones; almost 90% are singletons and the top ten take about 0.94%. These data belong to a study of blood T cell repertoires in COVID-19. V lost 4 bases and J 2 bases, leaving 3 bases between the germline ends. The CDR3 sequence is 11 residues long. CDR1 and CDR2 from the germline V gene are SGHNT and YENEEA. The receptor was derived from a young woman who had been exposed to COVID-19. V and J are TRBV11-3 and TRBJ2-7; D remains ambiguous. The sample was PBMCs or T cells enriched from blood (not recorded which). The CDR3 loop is CASSSPYEQYF. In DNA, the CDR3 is TGTGCCAGCAGCTCTCCCTACGAGCAGTACTTC.